Below, 29 T cell receptor beta chains from the same sample are listed, as sequenced in a study of blood T cell repertoires in COVID-19. Libraries were prepared by immunoSEQ multiplex PCR; TCRdb keeps only in-frame clonotypes and omits some of them. This sample yields 7,000 to 10,000 clones, of which just over 85% are seen a single time; 6.9% belongs to the top ten. Sequenced sample: peripheral blood. The receptors derive from a woman between 45 and 65 years old with active or convalescent COVID-19.

The V and J genes are TRBV30 and TRBJ1-1; D is perhaps TRBD1 (6 bases). V lost 0 bases and J 1 base, leaving 12 bases between the germline ends. The germline CDR1 and CDR2 sequences are GTSNPN and SVGIG (reference sequence). CDR3 length: 15 amino acids. CDR3 residues: CAWSVLGAGNTEAFF. The CDR3 nucleotides read TGTGCCTGGAGTGTCCTGGGGGCGGGGAACACTGAAGCTTTCTTT.

The rearrangement links TRBV5-1 to TRBJ2-3, with 16 positions matching TRBD2. The CDR3 consists of 15 residues. J gave up 10 bases and V 3 bases, and 5 bases lay outside the gene matches. Germline V gives CDR1 SGHRS, CDR2 YFSETQ. Here the CDR3 reads CASSSGTSGGAAQYF. The CDR3 coding sequence is TGCGCCAGCAGCTCCGGGACTAGCGGGGGGGCCGCGCAGTATTTT.

CDR3 loop: CASGMKRETQETQYF. The DNA for the CDR3 is TGTGCCAGCGGGATGAAGAGGGAGACTCAAGAGACCCAGTACTTC. The chain is built from TRBV27 and TRBJ2-5, with a possible D match to TRBD2 (5 bases). The V end was cut by 8 bases, the J end by 2 bases, with 18 bases between. The CDR3 is made up of 15 amino acids. Germline CDR1 and CDR2: MNHEY and SMNVEV (reference sequence).

The chain combines TRBV20-1 with TRBJ1-1; TRBD1 matches 8 bases. Germline V CDR1 and CDR2: DFQATT, SNEGSKA (reference sequence). The J segment lost 1 base and the V segment lost 3 bases, leaving 4 bases of the junction unmatched. There are 14 residues in the CDR3. For the CDR3, the DNA is TGCAGTGCTAGTGGGACAGGATCGAACACTGAAGCTTTCTTT. Its protein is CSASGTGSNTEAFF.

The chain recombines TRBV5-1 with TRBJ2-3, with 7 bases matching TRBD2. The CDR3 has 15 residues. The germline V gene encodes CDR1 SGHRS and CDR2 YFSETQ. Trimming cost V 2 bases and J 3 bases; bases outside gene matches: 6. CDR3 sequence: CASSFSGGTTDTQYF. In DNA, the CDR3 is TGCGCCAGCAGCTTCTCCGGGGGGACTACAGATACGCAGTATTTT.

This chain joins TRBV27 and TRBJ2-7; 7 bases fit TRBD2. CDR3 size: 14 residues. Trimming removed 5 bases from V and 3 bases from J; junction bases left unmatched: 7. From germline, CDR1 is MNHEY and CDR2 SMNVEV (reference sequence). The CDR3 is CASSRAGLVYEQYF. CDR3 DNA: TGTGCCAGCAGTCGCGCCGGACTAGTCTACGAGCAGTACTTC.

This clone occurred once. The chain employs TRBV5-1 and TRBJ2-7, with 9 bases identical to TRBD1. Per germline, CDR1 SGHRS and CDR2 YFSETQ. The CDR3 has 14 residues. V shed 2 bases and J 5 bases; nucleotides not matched to a gene: 5. Written as DNA, the CDR3 is TGCGCCAGCAGCTTTCCGGGACAGGGAAACGAGCAGTACTTC. Protein sequence: CASSFPGQGNEQYF.

The chain employs TRBV25-1 and TRBJ1-2, with D tentatively TRBD1 (5 bases). Germline-derived CDR1 and CDR2 are MGHDK and SYGVNS. CDR3 length: 13 residues. V was trimmed by 3 bases and J by 5 bases, leaving 10 bases between them. The CDR3 here is CASSDLGAYGYTF. The CDR3 nucleotides read TGTGCCAGCAGTGATCTAGGGGCTTATGGCTACACCTTC.

V is TRBV30 and J is TRBJ2-5; 7 bases fit TRBD2. V shed 4 bases, J shed 2 bases, and the junction held 10 bases outside the gene matches. The CDR3 sequence is 15 residues long. Looked up from germline, CDR1 is GTSNPN and CDR2 is SVGIG (reference sequence). CDR3 sequence: CAWTGGSGRQETQYF. The CDR3 bases are TGTGCCTGGACCGGGGGGTCGGGGCGGCAAGAGACCCAGTACTTC. The entire variable domain, with the rest obtained from reference TRBV30 and TRBJ2-5, is as follows: SQTIHQWPATLVQPVGSPLSLECTVEGTSNPNLYWYRQAAGRGLQLLFYSVGIGQISSEVPQNLSASRPQDRQFILSSKKLLLSDSGFYLCAWTGGSGRQETQYFGPGTRLLVL.

The V call is TRBV2, the J call TRBJ1-1; 8 bases align to TRBD1. The CDR3 extends over 16 amino acids. Germline CDR1 reads SNHLY; CDR2 reads FYNNEI. J gave up 0 bases and V 6 bases, and 9 bases lay outside the gene matches. This CDR3 reads CASSRDRISLNTEAFF. The DNA for the CDR3 is TGTGCCAGCAGCCGGGACAGGATCTCCTTGAACACTGAAGCTTTCTTT. The variable domain in full, with the rest retrieved from reference TRBV2 and TRBJ1-1, is EPEVTQTPSHQVTQMGQEVILRCVPISNHLYFYWYRQILGQKVEFLVSFYNNEISEKSEIFDDQFSVERPDGSNFTLKIRSTKLEDSAMYFCASSRDRISLNTEAFFGQGTRLTVV.

Regarding this clone: One end of the junction is discordant with germline, which a read error may explain. The chain employs TRBV15 and TRBJ2-5; D may be TRBD1 (5 bases). CDR3 length equals 14 residues. The germline V gene has CDR1 LNHNV and CDR2 YYDKDF (reference sequence). DNA for the CDR3: TGTGCCACGAGCAGGCAGGGCCACGAAGGGACCCAGTACTTC. Protein product: CATSRQGHEGTQYF. The full variable domain, completed using reference TRBV15 and TRBJ2-5, is DAMVIQNPRYQVTQFGKPVTLSCSQTLNHNVMYWYQQKSSQAPKLLFHYYDKDFNNEADTPDNFQSRRPNTSFCFLDIRSPGLGDTAMYLCATSRQGHEGTQYFGPGTRLLVL.

This clone was seen only once. The rearrangement uses TRBV28 and TRBJ1-6, with 7 nucleotides matching TRBD1. With 7 bases clipped from V and 7 bases from J, the junction kept 7 bases outside the gene matches. Germline-derived CDR1 and CDR2 are MDHEN and SYDVKM. The CDR3 covers 14 residues. CDR3 sequence reads: CASTLTGNNSPLHF. In nucleotides, the CDR3 is TGTGCCAGCACCCTGACAGGGAACAATTCACCCCTCCACTTT.

The chain employs TRBV28 and TRBJ1-1, with 9 positions matching TRBD1. Germline V gives CDR1 MDHEN, CDR2 SYDVKM. CDR3 length equals 15 residues. After removal of 6 bases from V and 5 bases from J, the junction contained 10 bases not matched to a gene. The CDR3 spells CASRPPGTGWTEAFF. The CDR3 DNA reads as TGTGCCAGCAGGCCCCCCGGGACAGGGTGGACTGAAGCTTTCTTT.

The J gene is TRBJ2-1, the V gene TRBV18; weak D call: TRBD1 (6 bases). V was trimmed by 0 bases and J by 6 bases, leaving 18 bases between them. The CDR3 loop spans 17 amino acids. Germline V gene lookup returns CDR1 KGHSH and CDR2 LQKENI. The CDR3 reads CASSPPSRGVYINEQFF. CDR3 DNA sequence: TGTGCCAGCTCACCACCGAGCAGGGGAGTATATATCAATGAGCAGTTCTTC.

CDR3 sequence reads: CASSLGDRMGMGTQYF. In DNA, the CDR3 is TGCGCCAGCAGCTTGGGGGACAGGATGGGAATGGGGACCCAGTACTTC. V usage is TRBV5-1 and J usage is TRBJ2-5; 8 nucleotides align to TRBD1. The ends lost 0 bases at V and 7 bases at J; junction bases unmatched: 11. Germline V gives CDR1 SGHRS, CDR2 YFSETQ. The CDR3 covers 16 residues.

The rearrangement joins TRBV19 to TRBJ2-7; TRBD1 aligns across 10 bases. The CDR3 has 15 amino acids. V gave up 7 bases and J gave up 0 bases; unmatched junction bases: 6. From germline, CDR1 is LNHDA and CDR2 SQIVND (reference sequence). CDR3 nucleotide sequence: TGTGCCAGTAAAAGGGACAGGGGCCCCTCCTACGAGCAGTACTTC. Translation: CASKRDRGPSYEQYF. Full variable domain (missing parts from reference TRBV19 and TRBJ2-7): DGGITQSPKYLFRKEGQNVTLSCEQNLNHDAMYWYRQDPGQGLRLIYYSQIVNDFQKGDIAEGYSVSREKKESFPLTVTSAQKNPTAFYLCASKRDRGPSYEQYFGPGTRLTVT.

This sequence joins TRBV6-2 or TRBV6-3 and TRBJ2-6; 8 nucleotides line up with TRBD1. CDR1 MNHEY and CDR2 SVGEGT come from the germline V gene. The junction had 6 bases not matched to a gene; V was cut back by 5 bases and J by 3 bases. The CDR3 is made up of 16 amino acids. Written as DNA, the CDR3 is TGTGCCAGCAGTGATCAGGGGGCCGGTGGGGCCAACGTCCTGACTTTC. It specifies CASSDQGAGGANVLTF.

The V and J genes are TRBV3-1 (or the pseudogene TRBV3-2) and TRBJ1-2; 7 bases agree with TRBD1. The CDR3 has 14 residues. Germline V gene lookup returns CDR1 LGHDT and CDR2 YNNKEL (reference sequence). V trimming: 6 bases; J trimming: 4 bases; junction bases outside the gene matches: 8. In DNA, the CDR3 is TGTGCCAGCAGGCATGACAGGGAAGGCTATGGCTACACCTTC. Its translation: CASRHDREGYGYTF.

The DNA for the CDR3 is TGTGCCAGCAGTTACGGTCTAGCGGGGGGGCCGGAGACCCAGTACTTC. Amino acids: CASSYGLAGGPETQYF. V usage is TRBV6-2 or TRBV6-3 and J usage is TRBJ2-5; TRBD2 matches at 12 bases. The CDR3 length is 16 residues. Losses at the gene ends were 2 bases for V and 5 bases for J; bases not matched to a gene: 6. The V gene's germline CDR1 is MNHEY and CDR2 SVGEGT.

The chain joins TRBV29-1 to TRBJ2-1; 9 bases map to TRBD1. CDR1 is SQVTM and CDR2 is ANQGSEA in the germline V gene. The CDR3 has 14 residues. V lost 6 bases and J lost 3; bases outside the gene matches: 6. The CDR3 DNA reads as TGCAGCGTGTCGTACAGGGGGCTCTACAATGAGCAGTTCTTC. Its protein is CSVSYRGLYNEQFF.

The rearrangement joins TRBV28 to TRBJ1-2; 8 bases are a match to TRBD1. V was pared by 8 bases and J by 8 bases, with 7 bases of the junction left unmatched. Germline V gene sequence: CDR1 MDHEN, CDR2 SYDVKM. The CDR3 runs 12 residues. DNA of the CDR3: TGTGCCAGCGAAGCAGGGGGCTTAGGCTACACCTTC. This encodes CASEAGGLGYTF.

The chain recombines TRBV28 with TRBJ1-1, with TRBD1 as a possible D gene (6 bases). The CDR3 covers 14 residues. V was cut by 8 bases and J by 5 bases, with 18 bases left in between. Germline CDR1 MDHEN, CDR2 SYDVKM. CDR3 residues: CASGPGTRLTEAFF. The CDR3, as DNA: TGTGCCAGCGGCCCCGGGACAAGGCTTACTGAAGCTTTCTTT.

This chain joins TRBV9 and TRBJ1-3; D not resolved. V lost 1 base, J lost 9 bases, and 8 bases lay in between. The CDR3 runs to 12 residues. Germline V CDR1 and CDR2: SGDLS, YYNGEE. CDR3 coding DNA: TGTGCCAGCAGCGTAAGCGGCGGCACCATATATTTT. Protein sequence: CASSVSGGTIYF.

This clone has only a few counts. The chain has TRBV7-9 and TRBJ2-7, with D hard to call. Trimming took off 0 bases at V and 2 bases at J, with 2 bases between the two ends. Germline CDR1 reads SEHNR; CDR2 reads FQNEAQ (reference sequence). This CDR3 spans 12 amino acids. DNA of the CDR3: TGTGCCAGCAGCTTAGCCGCCTACGAGCAGTACTTC. The encoded protein is CASSLAAYEQYF.

The chain recombines TRBV19 with TRBJ1-2; 8 nucleotides line up with TRBD1. Losses at the gene ends were 7 bases for V and 5 bases for J; bases not matched to a gene: 6. Germline-derived CDR1 and CDR2 are LNHDA and SQIVND (reference sequence). The CDR3 covers 13 residues. CDR3 nucleotides: TGTGCCAGTACCACGGACAGGGTTTATGGCTACACCTTC. This gives the protein CASTTDRVYGYTF.

The V and J genes are TRBV10-3 and TRBJ2-7; 8 bases agree with TRBD1. The CDR3 loop spans 18 amino acids. V lost 8 bases and J lost 3; bases outside the gene matches: 21. Germline CDR1 and CDR2: ENHRY and SYGVKD. CDR3 sequence reads: CAIGSGQGFSNRGYEQYF. The CDR3 DNA follows: TGTGCCATCGGATCAGGACAGGGATTTAGTAATAGAGGCTACGAGCAGTACTTC.

This clone occurred once. This chain links TRBV12-5 with TRBJ2-3; no clear D. The CDR3 is 13 residues long. Per the germline V gene, CDR1 is LGHNT and CDR2 is FRNRAP. V lost 6 bases to trimming and J lost 3 bases, with 10 bases between them. CDR3 residues: CASGPGVTDTQYF. The CDR3 region has the DNA TGTGCTAGTGGCCCCGGAGTGACAGATACGCAGTATTTT.

The rearrangement uses TRBV3-1 (or the pseudogene TRBV3-2) and TRBJ2-2, with D possibly matching TRBD1 (5 bases). Trimming pared 8 bases from V and 1 base from J, leaving 11 bases between. The V gene's germline CDR1 is LGHDT and CDR2 YNNKEL (reference sequence). The CDR3 has 14 amino acids. The CDR3 DNA reads TGTGCCAGCCGAGTAAGGGGGAACACCGGGGAGCTGTTTTTT. Amino acid sequence: CASRVRGNTGELFF.

The rearrangement joins TRBV30 to TRBJ2-5, with D perhaps matching TRBD1 (5 bases). Trimming pared 4 bases from V and 4 bases from J, leaving 10 bases between. The CDR3 runs to 12 residues. The germline gives CDR1 GTSNPN, CDR2 SVGIG (reference sequence). The CDR3 is CAWNLGAETQYF. DNA of the CDR3: TGTGCCTGGAACTTAGGGGCAGAGACCCAGTACTTC.